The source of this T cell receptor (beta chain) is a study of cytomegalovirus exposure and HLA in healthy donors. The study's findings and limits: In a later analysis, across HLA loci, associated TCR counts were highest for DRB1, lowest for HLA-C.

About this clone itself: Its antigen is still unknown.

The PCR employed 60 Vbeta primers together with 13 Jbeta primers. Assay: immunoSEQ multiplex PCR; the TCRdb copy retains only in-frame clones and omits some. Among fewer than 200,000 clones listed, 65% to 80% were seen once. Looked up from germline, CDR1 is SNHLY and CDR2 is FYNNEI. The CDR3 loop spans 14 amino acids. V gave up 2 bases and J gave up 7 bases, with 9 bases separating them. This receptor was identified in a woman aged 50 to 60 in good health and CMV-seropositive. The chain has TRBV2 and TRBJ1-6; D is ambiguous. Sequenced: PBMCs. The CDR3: CASSEWTGNSPLHF. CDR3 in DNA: TGTGCCAGCAGTGAATGGACGGGGAATTCACCCCTCCACTTT.